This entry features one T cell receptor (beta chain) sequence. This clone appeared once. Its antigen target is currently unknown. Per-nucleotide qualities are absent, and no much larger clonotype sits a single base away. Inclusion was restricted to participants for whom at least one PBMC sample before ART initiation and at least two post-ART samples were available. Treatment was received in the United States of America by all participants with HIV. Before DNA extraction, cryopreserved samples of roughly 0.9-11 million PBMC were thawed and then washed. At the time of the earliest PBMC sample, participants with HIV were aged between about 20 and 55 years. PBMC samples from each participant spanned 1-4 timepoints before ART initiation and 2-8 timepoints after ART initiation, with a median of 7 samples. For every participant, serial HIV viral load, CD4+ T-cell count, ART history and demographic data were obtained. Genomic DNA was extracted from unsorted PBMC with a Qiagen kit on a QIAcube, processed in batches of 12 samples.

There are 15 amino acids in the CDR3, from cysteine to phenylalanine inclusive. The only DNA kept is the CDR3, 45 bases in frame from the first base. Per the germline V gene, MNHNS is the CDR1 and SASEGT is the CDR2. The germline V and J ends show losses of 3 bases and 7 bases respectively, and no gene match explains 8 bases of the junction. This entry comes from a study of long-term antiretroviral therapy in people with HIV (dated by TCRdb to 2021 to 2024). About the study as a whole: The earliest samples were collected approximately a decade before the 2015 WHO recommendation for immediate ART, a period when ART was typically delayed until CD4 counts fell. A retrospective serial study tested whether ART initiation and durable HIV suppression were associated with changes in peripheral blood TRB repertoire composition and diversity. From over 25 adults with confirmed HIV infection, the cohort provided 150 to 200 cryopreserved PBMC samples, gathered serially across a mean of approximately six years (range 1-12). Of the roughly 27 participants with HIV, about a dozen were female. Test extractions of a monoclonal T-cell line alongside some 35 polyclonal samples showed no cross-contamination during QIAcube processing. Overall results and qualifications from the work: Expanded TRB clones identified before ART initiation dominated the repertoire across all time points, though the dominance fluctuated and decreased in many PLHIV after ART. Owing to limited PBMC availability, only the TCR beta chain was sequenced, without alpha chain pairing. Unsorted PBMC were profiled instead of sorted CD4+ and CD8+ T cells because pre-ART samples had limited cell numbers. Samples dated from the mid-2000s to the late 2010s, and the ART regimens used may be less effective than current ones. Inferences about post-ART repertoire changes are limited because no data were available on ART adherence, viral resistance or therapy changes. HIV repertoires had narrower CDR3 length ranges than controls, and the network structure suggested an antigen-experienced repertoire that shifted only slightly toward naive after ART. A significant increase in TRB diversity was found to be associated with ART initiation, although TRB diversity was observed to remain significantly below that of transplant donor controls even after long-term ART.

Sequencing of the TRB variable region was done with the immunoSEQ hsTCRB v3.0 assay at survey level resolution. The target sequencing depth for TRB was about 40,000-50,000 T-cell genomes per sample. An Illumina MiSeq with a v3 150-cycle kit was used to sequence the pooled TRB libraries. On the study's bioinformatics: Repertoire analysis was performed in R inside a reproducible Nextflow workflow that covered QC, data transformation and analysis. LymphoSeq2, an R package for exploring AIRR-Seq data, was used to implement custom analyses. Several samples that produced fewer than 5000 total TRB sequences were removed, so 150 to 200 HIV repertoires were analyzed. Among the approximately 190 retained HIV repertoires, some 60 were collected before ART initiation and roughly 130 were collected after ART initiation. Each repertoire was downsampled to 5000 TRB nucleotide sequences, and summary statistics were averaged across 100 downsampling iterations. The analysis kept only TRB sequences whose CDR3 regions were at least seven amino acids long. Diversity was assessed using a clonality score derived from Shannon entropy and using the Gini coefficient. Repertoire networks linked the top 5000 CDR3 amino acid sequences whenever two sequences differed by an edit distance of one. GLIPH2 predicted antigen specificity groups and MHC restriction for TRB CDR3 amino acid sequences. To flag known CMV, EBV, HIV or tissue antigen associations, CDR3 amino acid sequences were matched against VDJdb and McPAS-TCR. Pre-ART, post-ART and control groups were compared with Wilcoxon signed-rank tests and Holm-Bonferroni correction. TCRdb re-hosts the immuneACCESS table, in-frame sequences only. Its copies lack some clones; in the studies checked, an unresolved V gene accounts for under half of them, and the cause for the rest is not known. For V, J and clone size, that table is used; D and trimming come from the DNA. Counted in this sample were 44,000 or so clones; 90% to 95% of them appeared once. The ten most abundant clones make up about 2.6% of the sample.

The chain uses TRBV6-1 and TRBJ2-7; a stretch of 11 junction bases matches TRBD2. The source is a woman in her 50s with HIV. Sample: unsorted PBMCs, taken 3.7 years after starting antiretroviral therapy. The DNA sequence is TGTGCCAGCAGTGATGTGGTAGCGGGGGGGCGTGAGCAGTACTTC. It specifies CASSDVVAGGREQYF.